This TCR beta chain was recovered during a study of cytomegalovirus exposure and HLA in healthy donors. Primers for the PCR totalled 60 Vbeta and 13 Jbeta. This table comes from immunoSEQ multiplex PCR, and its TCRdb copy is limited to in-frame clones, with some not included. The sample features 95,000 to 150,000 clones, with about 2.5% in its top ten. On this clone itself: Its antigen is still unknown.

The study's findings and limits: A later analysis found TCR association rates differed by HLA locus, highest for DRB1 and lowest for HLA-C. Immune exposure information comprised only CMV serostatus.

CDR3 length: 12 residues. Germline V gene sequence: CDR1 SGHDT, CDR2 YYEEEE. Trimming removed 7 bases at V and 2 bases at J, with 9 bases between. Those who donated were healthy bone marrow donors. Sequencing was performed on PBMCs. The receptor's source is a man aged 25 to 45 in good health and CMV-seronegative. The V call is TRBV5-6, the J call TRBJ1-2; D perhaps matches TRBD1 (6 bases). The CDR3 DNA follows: TGTGCCAGCTCCCAGGGGAACTATGGCTACACCTTC. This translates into CASSQGNYGYTF.